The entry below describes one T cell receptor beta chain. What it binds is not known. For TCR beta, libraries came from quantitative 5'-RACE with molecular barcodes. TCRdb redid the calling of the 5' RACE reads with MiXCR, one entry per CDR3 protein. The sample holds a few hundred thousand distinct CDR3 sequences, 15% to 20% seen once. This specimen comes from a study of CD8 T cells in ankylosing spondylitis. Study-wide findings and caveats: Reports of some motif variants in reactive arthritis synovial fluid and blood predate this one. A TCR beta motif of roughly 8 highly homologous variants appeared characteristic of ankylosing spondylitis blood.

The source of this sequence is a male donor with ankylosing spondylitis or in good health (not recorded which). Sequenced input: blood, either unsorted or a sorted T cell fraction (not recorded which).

The CDR3 bases are TGTGCCACCGAACCAACCGGGACAGGGGAAGAGACCCAGTACTTC. Its translation: CATEPTGTGEETQYF. The rearrangement uses TRBV15 and TRBJ2-5; 10 positions match TRBD1. This CDR3 region has 15 residues. Germline V CDR1 and CDR2: LNHNV, YYDKDF (reference sequence). The V and J ends lost 8 bases and 3 bases, in that order; junction bases with no gene match: 9.